Shown below are 9 T cell receptor beta chains from a single sample sequenced in a study of OX40 agonist ivuxolimab in advanced cancers. This table comes from immunoSEQ multiplex PCR, and its TCRdb copy is limited to in-frame clones, with some not included. Of about 18,000 clones in the sample, more than 65% were seen once. The specimen was CD4+ or CD8+ T cells sorted from blood, collected in a trial of the OX40 agonist ivuxolimab. The receptors stem from an adult with an advanced solid tumor such as melanoma, head and neck, liver or kidney cancer.

The chain couples TRBV28 to TRBJ1-3, with a tentative D call TRBD1 (6 bases). The CDR3 covers 14 residues. V was shortened by 5 bases and J by 2 bases, with 10 bases between the two germline ends. CDR1 is MDHEN, CDR2 SYDVKM, per germline. The chain's CDR3 is CASSTSGAGNTIYF. CDR3 in DNA: TGTGCCAGCAGTACCTCAGGGGCTGGAAACACCATATATTTT. The full variable domain, its missing parts supplied by reference TRBV28 and TRBJ1-3, is DVKVTQSSRYLVKRTGEKVFLECVQDMDHENMFWYRQDPGLGLRLIYFSYDVKMKEKGDIPEGYSVSREKKERFSLILESASTNQTSMYLCASSTSGAGNTIYFGEGSWLTVV.

This rearrangement joins TRBV7-9 to TRBJ2-5; either TRBD1 or TRBD2 may supply D (5 bases each). V shed 6 bases and J shed 2 bases, with 22 bases lying between them. This CDR3 contains 17 residues. The germline V gene has CDR1 SEHNR and CDR2 FQNEAQ (reference sequence). The CDR3, as DNA: TGTGCCAGCAGTCGTATCGGAGTTGGGACCGGACAAGAGACCCAGTACTTC. This encodes CASSRIGVGTGQETQYF.

The rearrangement uses TRBV5-5 and TRBJ2-5, with 11 positions matching TRBD2. Losses at the gene ends were 4 bases for V and 1 base for J; bases not matched to a gene: 6. CDR3 size: 16 residues. The germline CDR1 and CDR2 sequences are SGHKS and YYEKEE (reference sequence). CDR3 sequence reads: CASSPWTSGSQETQYF. Written as DNA, the CDR3 is TGTGCCAGCAGCCCATGGACTAGCGGGTCCCAAGAGACCCAGTACTTC.

The chain combines TRBV6-1 with TRBJ2-3; 11 bases match TRBD1. Germline V gene lookup returns CDR1 MNHNS and CDR2 SASEGT. J was trimmed by 5 bases and V by 10 bases; bases with no gene match: 8. This CDR3 has 14 amino acids. The CDR3 DNA follows: TGTGCCATCAAAGGGACAGGGGGAATAGATACGCAGTATTTT. It specifies CAIKGTGGIDTQYF.

The chain joins TRBV10-1 to TRBJ1-1; 12 bases line up with TRBD1. CDR3 length: 13 residues. Trimming removed 8 bases from V and 11 bases from J; junction bases left unmatched: 9. Looked up from germline, CDR1 is WNHNN and CDR2 is SYGVQD (reference sequence). DNA of the CDR3: TGCGCCAGCTCGGGACAGGGGGCGAACGTGGCTTTCTTT. Protein: CASSGQGANVAFF.

The chain is built from TRBV27 and TRBJ2-7; 7 bases are a match to TRBD2. The CDR3 is made up of 16 amino acids. Germline CDR1 and CDR2: MNHEY and SMNVEV (reference sequence). Unmatched junction bases numbered 13, after V lost 5 bases and J lost 3 bases. CDR3 DNA sequence: TGTGCCAGCAGTCTACTGACTAGCCGTGGGGTCTACGAGCAGTACTTC. Translating gives CASSLLTSRGVYEQYF.

The chain carries TRBV7-9 and TRBJ2-7; 7 nucleotides match TRBD1. Germline CDR1 SEHNR, CDR2 FQNEAQ (reference sequence). Trimming at V came to 5 bases and at J to 0 bases, leaving 4 bases not matched to a gene. This CDR3 spans 14 amino acids. In DNA form, the CDR3 reads TGTGCCAGCAGCAGTGGGACAGCCTCCTACGAGCAGTACTTC. It is translated as CASSSGTASYEQYF.

V usage is TRBV11-3 and J usage is TRBJ2-2; 8 bases are shared with TRBD2. The CDR3 is made up of 15 amino acids. Germline V gives CDR1 SGHNT, CDR2 YENEEA. With 5 bases clipped from V and 0 bases from J, the junction kept 2 bases outside the gene matches. The DNA of the CDR3 is TGTGCCAGCAGCCCACTAGCGGCGAACACCGGGGAGCTGTTTTTT. This sequence encodes CASSPLAANTGELFF.

A remark on this clone: A read error may produce the germline difference seen at one junction end. V is TRBV5-5 and J is TRBJ2-7, with D hard to call. CDR1 is SGHKS and CDR2 is YYEKEE in the germline V gene (reference sequence). The CDR3 runs 14 residues. DNA for the CDR3: TGCGCCAGCAGCCAAGATTATAGAGAATACGAGCAGTACTTC. This translates into CASSQDYREYEQYF.